This TCR beta chain emerged from a study of beta chain features in type 1 diabetes. Study-wide results and limits: The study found moderately but significantly shorter TCRB CDR3s in all four CD4+ subsets of Type 1 diabetes patients.

The CDR3 is made up of 14 amino acids. Germline CDR1 MDHEN, CDR2 SYDVKM. Trimming took 7 bases from V and 3 from J, leaving 12 bases between them. This clone was counted only a few times. Antigen: not known. Reverse transcription of all isolated RNA meant that expressed TCRB transcripts were sequenced. Assay: immunoSEQ multiplex PCR; the TCRdb copy retains only in-frame clones and omits some. In the table there are about 700,000 clones, around 15% of which are singletons. Material for sequencing was naive CD4+ T cells from blood. The rearrangement joins TRBV28 to TRBJ2-2; possibly TRBD1 or TRBD2 for D (5 bases each). This sequence originates from a man aged 18-30 years with type 1 diabetes. CDR3 in DNA: TGTGCCAGCATCTCGGGGACCTACACCGGGGAGCTGTTTTTT. It encodes CASISGTYTGELFF. The complete variable domain, with remaining parts taken from reference TRBV28 and TRBJ2-2, reads DVKVTQSSRYLVKRTGEKVFLECVQDMDHENMFWYRQDPGLGLRLIYFSYDVKMKEKGDIPEGYSVSREKKERFSLILESASTNQTSMYLCASISGTYTGELFFGEGSRLTVL.